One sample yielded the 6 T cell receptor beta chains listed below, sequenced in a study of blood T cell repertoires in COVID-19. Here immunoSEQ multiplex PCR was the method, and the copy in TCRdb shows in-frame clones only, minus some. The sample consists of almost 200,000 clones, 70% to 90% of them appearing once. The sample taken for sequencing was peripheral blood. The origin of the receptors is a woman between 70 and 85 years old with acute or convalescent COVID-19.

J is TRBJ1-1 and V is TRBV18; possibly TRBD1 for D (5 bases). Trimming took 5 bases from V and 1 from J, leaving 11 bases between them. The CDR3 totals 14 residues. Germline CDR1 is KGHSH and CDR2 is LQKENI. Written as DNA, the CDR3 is TGTGCCAGCTCATCACTGACAGAGAACACTGAAGCTTTCTTT. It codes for CASSSLTENTEAFF. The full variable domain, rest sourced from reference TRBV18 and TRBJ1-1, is NAGVMQNPRHLVRRRGQEARLRCSPMKGHSHVYWYRQLPEEGLKFMVYLQKENIIDESGMPKERFSAEFPKEGPSILRIQQVVRGDSAAYFCASSSLTENTEAFFGQGTRLTVV.

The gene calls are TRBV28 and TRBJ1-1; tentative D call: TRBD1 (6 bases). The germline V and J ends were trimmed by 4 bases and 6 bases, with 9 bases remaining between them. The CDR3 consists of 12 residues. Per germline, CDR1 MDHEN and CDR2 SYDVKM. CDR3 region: CASSSGTPEAFF. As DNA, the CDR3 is TGTGCCAGCAGTTCCGGGACACCTGAAGCTTTCTTT.

For the CDR3, the DNA is TGTGCCAGCAGTTTATCGTGGGGGACAGGATATGGCTACACCTTC. Amino acids: CASSLSWGTGYGYTF. The chain carries TRBV28 and TRBJ1-2, with TRBD1 matching 8 bases. J was trimmed by 5 bases and V by 1 base; bases with no gene match: 6. This CDR3 is built from 15 residues. Germline V gene sequence: CDR1 MDHEN, CDR2 SYDVKM.

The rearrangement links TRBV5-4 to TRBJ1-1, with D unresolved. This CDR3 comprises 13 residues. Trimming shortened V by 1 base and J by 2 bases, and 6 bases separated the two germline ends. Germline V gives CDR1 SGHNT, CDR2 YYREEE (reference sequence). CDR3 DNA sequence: TGTGCCAGCAGCTTGCCCCTTAACACTGAAGCTTTCTTT. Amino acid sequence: CASSLPLNTEAFF.

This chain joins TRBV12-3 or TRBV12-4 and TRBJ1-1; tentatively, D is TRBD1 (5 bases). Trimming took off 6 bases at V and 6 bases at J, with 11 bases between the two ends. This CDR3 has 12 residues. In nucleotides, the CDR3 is TGTGCCAGCAGCTTCCCGGGGGCTGAAGCTTTCTTT. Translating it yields CASSFPGAEAFF.

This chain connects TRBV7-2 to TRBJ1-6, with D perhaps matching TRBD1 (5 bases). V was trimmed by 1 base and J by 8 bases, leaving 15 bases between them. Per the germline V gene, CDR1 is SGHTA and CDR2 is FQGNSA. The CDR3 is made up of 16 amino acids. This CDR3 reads CASSLGGNWGDSPLHF. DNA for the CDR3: TGTGCCAGCAGCTTAGGCGGGAATTGGGGGGATTCACCCCTCCACTTT.